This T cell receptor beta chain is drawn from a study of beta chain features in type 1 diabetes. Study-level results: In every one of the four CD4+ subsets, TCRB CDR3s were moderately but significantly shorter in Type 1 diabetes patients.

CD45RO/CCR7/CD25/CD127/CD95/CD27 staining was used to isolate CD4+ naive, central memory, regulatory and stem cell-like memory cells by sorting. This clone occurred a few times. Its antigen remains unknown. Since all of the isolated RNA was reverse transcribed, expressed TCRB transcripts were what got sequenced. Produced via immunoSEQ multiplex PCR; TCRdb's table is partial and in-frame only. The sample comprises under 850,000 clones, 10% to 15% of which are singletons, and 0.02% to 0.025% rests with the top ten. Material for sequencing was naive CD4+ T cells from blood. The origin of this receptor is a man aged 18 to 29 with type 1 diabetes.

CDR3 bases: TGCGCCAGCAGCTTGGCCTTAGCTAGCGGCACAGATACGCAGTATTTT. This codes for CASSLALASGTDTQYF. This rearrangement joins TRBV5-1 to TRBJ2-3, with D possibly being TRBD2 (6 bases). V shed 0 bases and J shed 1 base, with 12 bases lying between them. The CDR3 sequence is 16 residues long. Germline CDR1 SGHRS, CDR2 YFSETQ. The whole variable domain, filled in from reference TRBV5-1 and TRBJ2-3, reads KAGVTQTPRYLIKTRGQQVTLSCSPISGHRSVSWYQQTPGQGLQFLFEYFSETQRNKGNFPGRFSGRQFSNSRSEMNVSTLELGDSALYLCASSLALASGTDTQYFGPGTRLTVL.